This T cell receptor beta chain was retrieved from a study of beta chain features in type 1 diabetes. Study as a whole: Age, gender and cell yields were similar between patients and healthy donors. Study findings and constraints: More deletions and fewer insertions at VDJ junctions were seen in type 1 diabetes patients.

Cells sorted by CD45RO/CCR7/CD25/CD127/CD95/CD27 comprised CD4+ naive, central memory, regulatory and stem cell-like memory cells. This clone was counted ten times or more. Its antigen is unknown. The sequenced template was cDNA made from the entire isolated RNA. The assay was immunoSEQ multiplex PCR, and TCRdb's table has in-frame clones only and misses some. The sample has about 220,000 clones, 9.5% to 13% seen once. Germline V gene lookup returns CDR1 ENHRY and CDR2 SYGVKD. This CDR3 region has 11 residues. Trimming took off 4 bases at V and 8 bases at J, with 6 bases between the two ends. Sequenced input: central memory CD4+ T cells from blood. The rearrangement links TRBV10-3 to TRBJ2-1; D unresolved. The receptor was isolated from a man aged 18 to 29 in good health. The DNA of the CDR3 is TGTGCCATCAGTGTAAGTGATGAGCAGTTCTTC. This translates into CAISVSDEQFF.